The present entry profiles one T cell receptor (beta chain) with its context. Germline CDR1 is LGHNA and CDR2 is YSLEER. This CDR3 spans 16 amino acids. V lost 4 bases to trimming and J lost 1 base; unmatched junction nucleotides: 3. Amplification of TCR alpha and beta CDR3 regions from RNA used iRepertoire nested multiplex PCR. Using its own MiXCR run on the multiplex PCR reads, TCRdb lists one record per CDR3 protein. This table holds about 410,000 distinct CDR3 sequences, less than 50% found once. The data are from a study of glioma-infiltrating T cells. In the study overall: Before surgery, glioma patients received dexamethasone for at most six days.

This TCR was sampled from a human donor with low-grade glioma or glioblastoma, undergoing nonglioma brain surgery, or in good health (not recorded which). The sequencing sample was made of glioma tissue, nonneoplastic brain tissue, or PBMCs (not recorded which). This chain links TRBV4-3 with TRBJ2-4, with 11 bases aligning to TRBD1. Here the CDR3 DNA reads TGCGCCAGCAGCCCCAGGGACAGGGGGGCCAAAAACATTCAGTACTTC. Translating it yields CASSPRDRGAKNIQYF.